This T cell receptor (beta chain) was sequenced for a study of radiation and T cells in renal cell carcinoma (dated by TCRdb to the early 2020s). A note on the overall study: In total, approximately 55 samples, comprising approximately 25 tumors and some 27 peripheral blood samples, were subjected to TCR beta sequencing. The last blood draw occurred 4 weeks after radiation, at the same time as nephrectomy. A total of approximately 3,800,000 unique CDR3 nucleotide sequences, encoding 2,658,974 unique CDR3 amino acid sequences, were found across all 50 or so samples.

Trimming at the junction amounts to 0 bases on V and 2 bases on J, and the germline ends lie 16 bases apart. The CDR3 spans 17 residues, from the cysteine through the phenylalanine. Only the CDR3 region is kept as DNA, spanning 51 bases read in frame from base 1. Per the germline V gene, LGHNA is the CDR1 and YSLEER is the CDR2. The sample's time point label, decoded: blood 4 weeks post-SBRT, at nephrectomy. The meaning of the sample's treatment or condition label: 15 Gy SBRT to primary tumor, nephrectomy 4 weeks later. The samples were obtained from a clinical trial, where primary renal cell carcinomas were treated with 15 Gy stereotactic body radiation therapy and then removed by nephrectomy 4 weeks afterward. Serial peripheral blood from radiation-treated patients was sampled at baseline, 2 weeks and 4 weeks after SBRT to track tumor-enriched clonotypes. Every patient's renal cell carcinoma showed clear cell pathology. The QIAamp DNA Blood Mini Kit (Qiagen) was used to prepare genomic DNA for TCR sequencing. Only samples passing all quality control checks were included in the analyses.

Notes on this clone: Its antigen remains unidentified. Base qualities are not provided; no much larger clone lies one nucleotide away.

General conclusions and limits of the study: Because pretreatment tumor biopsies were not available, the baseline intratumoral presence of clonotypes could not be determined. An increase in top tumor clonotypes in blood was observed from baseline to 2 weeks post-radiation, followed by contraction by 4 weeks, which was taken to suggest transient expansion of tumor-resident clones. Blood repertoire dynamics were not followed beyond 4 weeks after treatment. Because the trial had a single-armed design, the trial could not examine how radiation dose or scheduling affected the TCR repertoire.

TCR beta libraries were generated from genomic DNA with the immunoSEQ kit, following the manufacturer's recommendations. To prepare libraries, a first multiplex PCR with proprietary primers was run, followed by a second PCR that added unique barcodes, and a bead cleanup was done after each round. A positive control reaction and a negative control reaction, both provided in the kit, were run with every batch of samples. The final libraries were assessed on an Agilent 4200 TapeStation D1000 ScreenTape, pooled by volume, and quantified by qPCR. Sequencing was performed on an Illumina NextSeq500 using a MidOutput 150-cycle cartridge, with 156 Read1 cycles, 15 Index1 cycles, and the kit custom primers. The pooled library was loaded at approximately 1 pM with a roughly 20% PhiX control spike-in. The authors processed their data as follows. The vendor-processed data were analyzed in R, and a clonotype was defined as all T cells that share the same CDR3 nucleotide sequence. For clone abundance analyses, frequencies were normalized to the 10,000 most abundant clones per sample. Public T cell clones, which averaged fewer than five per sample, were excluded before analysis. An abundance difference of at least 32-fold between compartments was the criterion for calling clonotypes tumor-enriched or baseline blood-enriched. A beta-binomial differential abundance model was applied to find clonotypes that expanded or contracted between blood time points. Similarity between tumor and blood repertoires was quantified using the Baroni-Urbani and Buser coefficient, and groups were compared with two-tailed Wilcoxon tests in R. What TCRdb holds here is the immuneACCESS table cut down to in-frame rearrangements. Part of the clones is not present; checked against another copy, under half of the missing clones reflect an unresolved V gene, and the others are unexplained. V, J and clone size were drawn from that table, and D and trimming were deduced from the DNA. The sample yields fewer than 200,000 clones; about 85% were counted once. Approximately 10% of the sample is held by the ten biggest clonotypes.

The chain uses TRBV4-3 and TRBJ1-1; perhaps TRBD1 is the D gene, with 5 bases matching. Source: blood, taken from a patient whose treatment included radiotherapy and nephrectomy. The source is a woman between 45 and 65 years old with renal cell carcinoma. The DNA sequence is given as TGCGCCAGCAGCCAAGAAAGGGGCATCTTAGTTAACACTGAAGCTTTCTTT. Its coded protein is CASSQERGILVNTEAFF.